This TCR beta chain was captured in a study of blood T cell repertoires in COVID-19. Study-wide background: Sample material is recorded as cDNA or gDNA derived from T cells, B-cell-depleted T cells, or PBMCs.

Original handling: Estimates of nucleated cell counts were drawn from the amplification of reference gene primers. Clones were read by immunoSEQ multiplex PCR, and TCRdb kept only the in-frame ones, dropping some. V, J and clone size derive from that table, while D and trimming were established from the DNA sequence. The profile shows more than 85,000 clones, around 82% of them singletons. There are 13 residues in the CDR3. Germline-derived CDR1 and CDR2 are SGDLS and YYNGEE. Trimming cost V 3 bases and J 2 bases, with 7 bases left between them. The chain uses TRBV9 and TRBJ2-3; D might be TRBD1 (6 bases). The specimen sequenced was peripheral blood. This TCR was recovered from a human donor in a cohort sampled during active COVID-19. The CDR3 coding sequence is TGTGCCAGCAGCGCGGGACACACAGATACGCAGTATTTT. Translated, it gives CASSAGHTDTQYF.